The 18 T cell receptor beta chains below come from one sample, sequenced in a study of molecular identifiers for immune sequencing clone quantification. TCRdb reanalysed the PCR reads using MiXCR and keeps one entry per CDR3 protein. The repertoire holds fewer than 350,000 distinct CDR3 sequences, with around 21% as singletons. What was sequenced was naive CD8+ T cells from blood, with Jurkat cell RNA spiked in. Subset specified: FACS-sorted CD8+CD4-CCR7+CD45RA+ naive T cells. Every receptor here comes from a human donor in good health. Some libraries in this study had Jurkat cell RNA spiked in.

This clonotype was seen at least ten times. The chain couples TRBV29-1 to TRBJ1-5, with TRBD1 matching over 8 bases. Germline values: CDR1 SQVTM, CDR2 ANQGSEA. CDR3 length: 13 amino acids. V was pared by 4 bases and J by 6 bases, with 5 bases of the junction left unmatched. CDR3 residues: CSVVSGGGQPQHF. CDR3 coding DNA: TGCAGCGTTGTATCAGGGGGCGGTCAGCCCCAGCATTTT.

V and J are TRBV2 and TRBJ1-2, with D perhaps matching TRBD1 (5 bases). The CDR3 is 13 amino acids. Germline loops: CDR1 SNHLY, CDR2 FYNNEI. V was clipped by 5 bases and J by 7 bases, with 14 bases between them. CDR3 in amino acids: CASSTGWETGYTF. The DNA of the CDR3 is TGTGCCAGCAGTACAGGTTGGGAGACTGGCTACACCTTC.

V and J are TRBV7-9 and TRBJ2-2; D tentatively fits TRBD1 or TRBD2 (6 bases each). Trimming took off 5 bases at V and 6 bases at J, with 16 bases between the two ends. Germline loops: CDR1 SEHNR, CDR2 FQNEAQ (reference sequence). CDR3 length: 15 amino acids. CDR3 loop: CASSPLGGASGELFF. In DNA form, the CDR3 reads TGTGCCAGCAGCCCCCTGGGGGGCGCATCCGGGGAGCTGTTTTTT.

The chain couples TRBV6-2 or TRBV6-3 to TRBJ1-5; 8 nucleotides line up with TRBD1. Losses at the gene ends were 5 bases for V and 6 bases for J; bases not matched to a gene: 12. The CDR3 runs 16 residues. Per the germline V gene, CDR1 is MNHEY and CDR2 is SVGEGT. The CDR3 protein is CASSPMQGARSQPQHF. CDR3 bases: TGTGCCAGCAGTCCCATGCAGGGGGCGAGAAGTCAGCCCCAGCATTTT.

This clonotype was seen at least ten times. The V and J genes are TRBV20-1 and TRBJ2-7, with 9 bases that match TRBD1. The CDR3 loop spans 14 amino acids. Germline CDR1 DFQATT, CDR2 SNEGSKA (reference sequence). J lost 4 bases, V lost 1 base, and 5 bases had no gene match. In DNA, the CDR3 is TGCAGTGCTAGAGCCCCGGACAGGGGTTACGAGCAGTACTTC. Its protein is CSARAPDRGYEQYF.

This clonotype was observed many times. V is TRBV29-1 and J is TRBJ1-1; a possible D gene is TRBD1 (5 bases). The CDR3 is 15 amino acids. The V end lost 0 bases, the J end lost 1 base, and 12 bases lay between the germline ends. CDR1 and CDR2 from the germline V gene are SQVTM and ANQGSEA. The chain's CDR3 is CSVEEGTPRNTEAFF. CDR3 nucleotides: TGCAGCGTTGAAGAGGGGACGCCTCGGAACACTGAAGCTTTCTTT.

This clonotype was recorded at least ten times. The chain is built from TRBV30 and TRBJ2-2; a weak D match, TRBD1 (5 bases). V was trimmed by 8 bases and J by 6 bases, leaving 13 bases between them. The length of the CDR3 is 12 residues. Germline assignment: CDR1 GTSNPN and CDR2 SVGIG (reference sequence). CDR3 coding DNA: TGTGCCATAGGGGCTGGATCCGGGGAGCTGTTTTTT. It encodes CAIGAGSGELFF.

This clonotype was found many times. The CDR3 DNA sequence: TGTGCCAGCAGCTTAGGACTAGCGACCTACAATGAGCAGTTCTTC. Amino acids: CASSLGLATYNEQFF. The J gene is TRBJ2-1, the V gene TRBV13, with TRBD2 matching 7 bases. Germline V gives CDR1 PRHDT, CDR2 FYEKMQ (reference sequence). The CDR3 loop spans 15 amino acids. Germline trimming cut 0 bases from V and 2 bases from J; bases unmatched to any gene: 1. Based on the CDR3 plus reference TRBV13 and TRBJ2-1, the full variable domain is AAGVIQSPRHLIKEKRETATLKCYPIPRHDTVYWYQQGPGQDPQFLISFYEKMQSDKGSIPDRFSAQQFSDYHSELNMSSLELGDSALYFCASSLGLATYNEQFFGPGTRLTVL.

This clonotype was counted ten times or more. The CDR3 DNA follows: TGTGCCAGCAGCCACATTTTTAGGACTGAAGCTTTCTTT. Protein sequence: CASSHIFRTEAFF. V gene TRBV14 combines with J gene TRBJ1-1; D unclear. The V gene lost 3 bases and the J gene lost 5 bases, with 10 bases spanning the gap. In germline, CDR1 is SGHDN, CDR2 FVKESK. This CDR3 comprises 13 residues.

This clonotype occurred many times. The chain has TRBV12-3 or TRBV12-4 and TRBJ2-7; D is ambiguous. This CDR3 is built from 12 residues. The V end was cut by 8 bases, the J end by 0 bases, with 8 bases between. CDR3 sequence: CASRRSSYEQYF. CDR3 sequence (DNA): TGTGCCAGCCGAAGAAGCTCCTACGAGCAGTACTTC.

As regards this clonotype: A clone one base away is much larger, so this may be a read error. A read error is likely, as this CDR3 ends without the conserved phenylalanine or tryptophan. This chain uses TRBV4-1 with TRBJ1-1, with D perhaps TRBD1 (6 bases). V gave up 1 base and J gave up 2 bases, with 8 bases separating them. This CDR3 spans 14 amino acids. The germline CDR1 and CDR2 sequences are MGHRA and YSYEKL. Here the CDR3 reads CASSQVTGNTEAFL. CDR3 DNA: TGCGCCAGCAGCCAAGTGACAGGCAACACTGAAGCTTTCCTT.

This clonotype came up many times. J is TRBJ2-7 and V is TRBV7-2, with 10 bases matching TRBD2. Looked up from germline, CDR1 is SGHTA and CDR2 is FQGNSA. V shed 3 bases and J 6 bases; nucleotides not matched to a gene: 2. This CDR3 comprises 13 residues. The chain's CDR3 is CASSFSSGSEQYF. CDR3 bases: TGTGCCAGCAGCTTCTCTAGCGGGAGCGAGCAGTACTTC. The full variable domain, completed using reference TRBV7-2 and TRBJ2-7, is GAGVSQSPSNKVTEKGKDVELRCDPISGHTALYWYRQSLGQGLEFLIYFQGNSAPDKSGLPSDRFSAERTGGSVSTLTIQRTQQEDSAVYLCASSFSSGSEQYFGPGTRLTVT.

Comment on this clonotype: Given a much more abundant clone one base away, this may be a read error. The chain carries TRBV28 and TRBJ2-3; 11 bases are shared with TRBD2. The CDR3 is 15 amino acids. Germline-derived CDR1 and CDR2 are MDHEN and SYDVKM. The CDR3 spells CASSLLAGGGDTRYF. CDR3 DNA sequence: TGTGCCAGCAGTTTACTAGCGGGAGGAGGGGATACGCGGTATTTT. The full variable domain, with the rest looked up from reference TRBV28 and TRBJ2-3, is DVKVTQSSRYLVKRTGEKVFLECVQDMDHENMFWYRQDPGLGLRLIYFSYDVKMKEKGDIPEGYSVSREKKERFSLILESASTNQTSMYLCASSLLAGGGDTRYFGPGTRLTVL.

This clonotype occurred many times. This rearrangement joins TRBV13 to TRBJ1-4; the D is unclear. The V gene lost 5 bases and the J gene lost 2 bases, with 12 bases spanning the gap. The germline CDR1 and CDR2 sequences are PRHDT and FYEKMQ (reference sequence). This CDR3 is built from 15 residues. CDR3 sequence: CASSTRTLTNEKLFF. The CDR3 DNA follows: TGTGCCAGCAGCACCCGGACGTTGACTAATGAAAAACTGTTTTTT.

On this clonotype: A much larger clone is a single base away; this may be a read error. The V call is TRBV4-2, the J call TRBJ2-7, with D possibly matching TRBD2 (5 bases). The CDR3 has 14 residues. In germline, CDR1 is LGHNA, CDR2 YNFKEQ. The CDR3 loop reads CASNQGLGTYEQYF. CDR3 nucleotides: TGTGCCAGCAACCAAGGACTGGGCACCTACGAGCAGTACTTC.

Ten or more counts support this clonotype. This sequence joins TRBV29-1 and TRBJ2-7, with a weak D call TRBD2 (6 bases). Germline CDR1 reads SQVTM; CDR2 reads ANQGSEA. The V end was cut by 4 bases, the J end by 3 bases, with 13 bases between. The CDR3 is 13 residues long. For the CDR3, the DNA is TGCAGCGTTGGGGAGGCAGGGTACTACGAGCAGTACTTC. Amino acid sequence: CSVGEAGYYEQYF.

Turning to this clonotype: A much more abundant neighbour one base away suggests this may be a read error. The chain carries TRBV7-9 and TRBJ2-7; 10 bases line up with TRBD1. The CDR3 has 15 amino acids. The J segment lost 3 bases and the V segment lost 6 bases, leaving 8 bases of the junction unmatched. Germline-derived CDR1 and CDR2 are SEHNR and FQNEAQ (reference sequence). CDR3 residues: CASRRPGQGLYEQYF. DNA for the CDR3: TGTGCCAGCAGGAGACCGGGACAGGGGCTCTACGAGCAGTACTTC.

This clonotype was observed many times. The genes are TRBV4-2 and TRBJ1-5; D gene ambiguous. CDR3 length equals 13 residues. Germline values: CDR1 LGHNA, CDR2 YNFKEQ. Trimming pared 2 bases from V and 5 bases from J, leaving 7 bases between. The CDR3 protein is CASSQWVYQPQHF. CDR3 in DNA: TGTGCCAGCAGCCAATGGGTTTATCAGCCCCAGCATTTT.